This entry lists 28 T cell receptor beta chains sequenced from one sample in a study of T cell changes during pregnancy in multiple sclerosis. TCRdb's copy holds only in-frame clones and misses some; the assay was immunoSEQ multiplex PCR. The table has under 35,000 clones, more than 75% seen once. The sample in question was CD8+ T cells from peripheral blood mononuclear cells, obtained after pregnancy. Receptors originate from a female donor with multiple sclerosis, enrolled in a pregnancy study.

This clone came up once. The chain joins TRBV27 to TRBJ2-1; D not certain. V was cut by 6 bases and J by 1 base, with 10 bases left in between. The CDR3 totals 14 residues. CDR1 is MNHEY and CDR2 is SMNVEV in the germline V gene (reference sequence). CDR3 in DNA: TGTGCCAGCAGCTTCTGGGCATCCTACAATGAGCAGTTCTTC. The encoded protein is CASSFWASYNEQFF.

The chain is built from TRBV27 and TRBJ2-3; 13 positions match TRBD2. From germline, CDR1 is MNHEY and CDR2 SMNVEV (reference sequence). The CDR3 is made up of 19 amino acids. J lost 0 bases, V lost 3 bases, and 9 bases had no gene match. The CDR3 bases are TGTGCCAGCAGTTTCGGTTCGGGACTAGCGGGGCCTAGCACAGATACGCAGTATTTT. This gives the protein CASSFGSGLAGPSTDTQYF.

V usage is TRBV7-8 and J usage is TRBJ2-3; D is undetermined. The length of the CDR3 is 15 residues. V lost 3 bases and J lost 0, with 10 bases in between. Germline CDR1 is SGHVS and CDR2 is FQNEAQ. In DNA, the CDR3 is TGTGCCAGCAGCTTGTTAGTCATGAGCACAGATACGCAGTATTTT. Translating gives CASSLLVMSTDTQYF. The full variable domain, completed using reference TRBV7-8 and TRBJ2-3, is GAGVSQSPRYKVAKRGQDVALRCDPISGHVSLFWYQQALGQGPEFLTYFQNEAQLDKSGLPSDRFFAERPEGSVSTLKIQRTQQEDSAVYLCASSLLVMSTDTQYFGPGTRLTVL.

The chain joins TRBV27 to TRBJ2-2; 7 nucleotides align to TRBD2. Germline CDR1 is MNHEY and CDR2 is SMNVEV (reference sequence). The CDR3 extends over 16 amino acids. J gave up 5 bases and V 2 bases, and 8 bases lay outside the gene matches. The CDR3, as DNA: TGTGCCAGCAGTTTAAGCCTAGCGGTGGGGACCGGGGAGCTGTTTTTT. Protein product: CASSLSLAVGTGELFF.

The chain carries TRBV19 and TRBJ2-2; TRBD2 aligns across 10 bases. The ends lost 5 bases at V and 5 bases at J; junction bases unmatched: 5. CDR3 length: 15 residues. Per the germline V gene, CDR1 is LNHDA and CDR2 is SQIVND (reference sequence). Written as DNA, the CDR3 is TGTGCCAGTAGTCTGACTAGCGGGTGGACCGGGGAGCTGTTTTTT. Translating gives CASSLTSGWTGELFF.

The chain employs TRBV29-1 and TRBJ1-1, with D possibly TRBD1 on 5 matching bases. Germline V lookup: CDR1 SQVTM, CDR2 ANQGSEA. Trimming removed 4 bases at V and 3 bases at J, with 21 bases between. CDR3 size: 16 residues. CDR3 region: CSVVPGDSVGYTEAFF. CDR3 coding DNA: TGCAGCGTTGTGCCCGGGGACTCGGTGGGGTACACTGAAGCTTTCTTT.

J is TRBJ1-2 and V is TRBV30, with D possibly being TRBD1 (5 bases). Between the trimmed V and J ends, which lost 4 bases and 7 bases, there was a span of 13 bases. Germline loops: CDR1 GTSNPN, CDR2 SVGIG (reference sequence). CDR3 length: 12 residues. As DNA, the CDR3 is TGTGCCTGGACCGCGCGGGGACTTGGCTACACCTTC. It encodes CAWTARGLGYTF.

The DNA of the CDR3 is TGTGCCAGCAGTTTGGGGGGGGTAGGCAATCAGCCCCAGCATTTT. Protein: CASSLGGVGNQPQHF. The chain has TRBV27 and TRBJ1-5; D is possibly TRBD1 (5 bases). CDR1 is MNHEY, CDR2 SMNVEV, per germline (reference sequence). V was clipped by 3 bases and J by 2 bases, with 11 bases between them. The CDR3 spans 15 residues.

The chain is built from TRBV15 and TRBJ1-1, with 7 nucleotides matching TRBD1. This CDR3 spans 16 amino acids. CDR1 is LNHNV, CDR2 YYDKDF, per germline (reference sequence). V gave up 1 base and J gave up 3 bases; unmatched junction bases: 8. The CDR3 protein is CATSRGLDRVDTEAFF. The CDR3 region has the DNA TGTGCCACCAGCAGAGGCCTTGACAGGGTGGACACTGAAGCTTTCTTT.

This chain links TRBV15 with TRBJ2-1, with D perhaps matching TRBD2 (7 bases). Germline V gives CDR1 LNHNV, CDR2 YYDKDF (reference sequence). The CDR3 runs 13 residues. Trimming cost V 5 bases and J 6 bases, with 11 bases left between them. CDR3 nucleotides: TGTGCCACCAGCGGGGGGGCGATCAATGAGCAGTTCTTC. Translating it yields CATSGGAINEQFF.

J is TRBJ2-7 and V is TRBV28; 8 bases fit TRBD1. V lost 4 bases and J lost 5; bases outside the gene matches: 7. The CDR3 sequence is 14 residues long. CDR1 and CDR2 from the germline V gene are MDHEN and SYDVKM. In DNA form, the CDR3 reads TGTGCCAGCAGTTCCCGACAGGGGCAGGACGAGCAGTACTTC. It yields the protein CASSSRQGQDEQYF.

This chain links TRBV4-1 with TRBJ2-2; the match to TRBD2 covers 8 bases. J gave up 4 bases and V 0 bases, and 7 bases lay outside the gene matches. Germline V gene sequence: CDR1 MGHRA, CDR2 YSYEKL. CDR3 length equals 17 residues. The CDR3 sequence: CASSQESQRGSTGELFF. CDR3 in DNA: TGCGCCAGCAGCCAAGAATCCCAGCGGGGGTCCACCGGGGAGCTGTTTTTT.

The chain has TRBV4-2 and TRBJ2-1, with TRBD2 identical over 10 bases. The trim removed 4 bases at V and 3 bases at J, leaving 6 bases unmatched. CDR3 length equals 16 residues. In germline, CDR1 is LGHNA, CDR2 YNFKEQ. This chain's CDR3 is CASSPGLAEGYNEQFF. The CDR3 region has the DNA TGTGCCAGCAGCCCAGGACTAGCGGAGGGCTACAATGAGCAGTTCTTC.

This sequence joins TRBV10-1 and TRBJ2-1, with 10 bases matching TRBD2. Trimming at V came to 7 bases and at J to 8 bases, leaving 5 bases not matched to a gene. The CDR3 runs to 13 residues. Germline V gives CDR1 WNHNN, CDR2 SYGVQD (reference sequence). The chain's CDR3 is CASKSGGVYEQFF. The CDR3 DNA sequence: TGCGCCAGCAAGAGCGGGGGGGTATATGAGCAGTTCTTC.

The J gene is TRBJ2-5, the V gene TRBV25-1; 7 positions agree with TRBD2. This CDR3 is built from 14 residues. CDR1 is MGHDK, CDR2 SYGVNS, per germline. V shed 1 base and J 5 bases; nucleotides not matched to a gene: 4. CDR3 nucleotide sequence: TGTGCCAGCAGTGAATGGGAGGGGCCGGAGACCCAGTACTTC. This sequence encodes CASSEWEGPETQYF. Full variable domain (rest looked up from reference TRBV25-1 and TRBJ2-5): EADIYQTPRYLVIGTGKKITLECSQTMGHDKMYWYQQDPGMELHLIHYSYGVNSTEKGDLSSESTVSRIRTEHFPLTLESARPSHTSQYLCASSEWEGPETQYFGPGTRLLVL.

The chain joins TRBV5-4 to TRBJ1-1, with TRBD1 matching over 8 bases. J was trimmed by 4 bases and V by 6 bases; bases with no gene match: 8. The CDR3 spans 14 residues. CDR1 is SGHNT and CDR2 is YYREEE in the germline V gene (reference sequence). The CDR3, as DNA: TGTGCCAGCACCAATACAGGGGGGGGCACTGAAGCTTTCTTT. Encoded protein: CASTNTGGGTEAFF.

The rearrangement uses TRBV6-5 and TRBJ1-1; D unclear. V lost 6 bases, J lost 1 base, and 12 bases lay in between. The V gene's germline CDR1 is MNHEY and CDR2 SVGAGI. The CDR3 sequence is 14 residues long. CDR3: CASRRTYRNTEAFF. CDR3 sequence (DNA): TGTGCCAGCAGGCGCACCTACAGGAACACTGAAGCTTTCTTT.

This clone was detected a few times. The CDR3 coding sequence is TGTGCCAGCAGTTTTCAGGGGGTCGGTGGCTACACCTTC. Translation: CASSFQGVGGYTF. The rearrangement uses TRBV27 and TRBJ1-2, with 7 bases identical to TRBD1. The CDR3 consists of 13 residues. Germline assignment: CDR1 MNHEY and CDR2 SMNVEV (reference sequence). J lost 7 bases, V lost 3 bases, and 5 bases had no gene match.

The chain recombines TRBV14 with TRBJ2-1; no clear D gene. Trimming pared 0 bases from V and 5 bases from J, leaving 8 bases between. CDR3 length: 14 residues. Germline V CDR1 and CDR2: SGHDN, FVKESK. The CDR3, as DNA: TGTGCCAGCAGCCAAGAGGCCCCGAACAATGAGCAGTTCTTC. Protein: CASSQEAPNNEQFF.

This chain uses TRBV5-5 with TRBJ1-2; a weak D match, TRBD1 (5 bases). Germline CDR1 SGHKS, CDR2 YYEKEE (reference sequence). V lost 5 bases and J lost 7, with 30 bases in between. The CDR3 sequence is 18 residues long. CDR3 protein: CASRQSVLLVRGGAGYTF. CDR3 nucleotide sequence: TGTGCCAGCAGGCAGAGCGTCTTATTAGTCCGGGGAGGGGCTGGCTACACCTTC.

This clone was observed a handful of times. Its ends do not fully match the called genes, so a read error is possible. The chain recombines TRBV7-7 with TRBJ2-1; tentative D call: TRBD2 (5 bases). The CDR3 has 13 residues. Per the germline V gene, CDR1 is SSHAT and CDR2 is FNYEAQ (reference sequence). The DNA of the CDR3 is TGTGCTAGCAGCCCGGGCGGGTTCAATGAGCAGTTCTTC. Its protein is CASSPGGFNEQFF.

As for this clone: Only one base separates this from a far larger clonotype, so it likely reflects a read error. The chain uses TRBV6-1 and TRBJ2-1; 8 nucleotides line up with TRBD2. This CDR3 contains 15 residues. Germline CDR1 and CDR2: MNHNS and SASEGT. The V and J ends lost 3 bases and 3 bases, in that order; junction bases with no gene match: 4. DNA of the CDR3: TGTGCCAGCAGTGAGCCGGGGGGGCACTACAATGAGCAGTTCTTC. Its protein product is CASSEPGGHYNEQFF.

This chain connects TRBV28 to TRBJ1-2, with a tentative D call TRBD1 (5 bases). The V end was cut by 6 bases, the J end by 6 bases, with 14 bases between. Germline V lookup: CDR1 MDHEN, CDR2 SYDVKM. CDR3 length: 13 amino acids. CDR3 in amino acids: CASRYQGRNGYTF. CDR3 sequence (DNA): TGTGCCAGCAGGTATCAGGGCCGGAATGGCTACACCTTC.

This chain uses TRBV4-3 with TRBJ2-1; TRBD2 aligns across 7 bases. The trim removed 1 base at V and 8 bases at J, leaving 11 bases unmatched. Germline V gives CDR1 LGHNA, CDR2 YSLEER. This CDR3 comprises 16 residues. CDR3 protein: CASSQVWGGGRDEQFF. As DNA, the CDR3 is TGCGCCAGCAGCCAAGTTTGGGGGGGAGGTCGCGATGAGCAGTTCTTC.

The genes are TRBV2 and TRBJ2-7, with TRBD2 matching 9 bases. V was clipped by 11 bases and J by 5 bases; unmatched bases: 16. Germline V lookup: CDR1 SNHLY, CDR2 FYNNEI. The length of the CDR3 is 15 residues. The DNA for the CDR3 is TGTGCCGGGTCCCTGCCGGGACTAGCTAGCCACGAGCAGTACTTC. Its translation: CAGSLPGLASHEQYF.

J is TRBJ2-5 and V is TRBV10-3, with TRBD1 matching 10 bases. Germline trimming cut 1 base from V and 4 bases from J; bases unmatched to any gene: 12. Germline lookup yields CDR1 ENHRY and CDR2 SYGVKD. CDR3 length equals 18 residues. CDR3 region: CAISEFTLRTGGGETQYF. CDR3 nucleotides: TGTGCCATCAGTGAGTTCACATTGCGGACAGGGGGAGGAGAGACCCAGTACTTC.

Remarks on this clone: Compared with germline, one end of the junction differs, possibly owing to a read error. The chain combines TRBV10-2 with TRBJ2-1; D not resolved. The CDR3 has 13 amino acids. From germline, CDR1 is WSHSY and CDR2 SAAADI. CDR3 in DNA: TGTGCCAGCAGTGATTCCCCACACGATGAGCAGTTCTTC. Its translation: CASSDSPHDEQFF.

V and J are TRBV20-1 and TRBJ1-1; D possibly corresponds to TRBD1 (5 bases). CDR1 and CDR2 from the germline V gene are DFQATT and SNEGSKA (reference sequence). CDR3 length: 11 residues. The CDR3 loop is CRTGGGTEAFF. The CDR3 DNA reads TGCAGGACGGGGGGAGGCACTGAAGCTTTCTTT.